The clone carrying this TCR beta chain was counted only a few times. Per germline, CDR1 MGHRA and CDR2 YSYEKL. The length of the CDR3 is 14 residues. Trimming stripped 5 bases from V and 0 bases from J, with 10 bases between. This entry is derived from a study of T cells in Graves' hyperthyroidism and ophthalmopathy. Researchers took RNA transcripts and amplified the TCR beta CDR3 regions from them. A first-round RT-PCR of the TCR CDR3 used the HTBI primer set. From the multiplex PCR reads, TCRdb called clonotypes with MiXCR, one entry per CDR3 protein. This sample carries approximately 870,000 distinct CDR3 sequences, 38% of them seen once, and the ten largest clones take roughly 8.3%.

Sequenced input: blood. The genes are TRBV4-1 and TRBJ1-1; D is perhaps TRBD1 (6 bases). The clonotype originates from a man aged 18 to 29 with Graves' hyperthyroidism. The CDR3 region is CASSGDIVNTEAFF. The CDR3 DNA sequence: TGCGCCAGCAGCGGGGACATAGTGAACACTGAAGCTTTCTTT.